These 16 T cell receptor beta chains came from one sample sequenced in a study of PD-L1 blockade in urothelial cancer (dated 2017 in TCRdb). Library creation used the immunoSEQ multiplex PCR assay. In its TCRdb copy, this immuneACCESS table keeps in-frame sequences only and misses some clones. Where compared with another copy, unresolved V genes explain less than half of these, and the others have no known cause. The sample data list some 40,000 clones, and about 90% of these were observed just once. The ten top clones hold approximately 7.9% of the sample. In light of the paper, this sample's time point label describes: peripheral blood 6 weeks after treatment start. Sequencing was performed on PBMCs, taken around atezolizumab (anti-PD-L1) treatment. These receptors all stem from a man in his sixties or seventies with urothelial cancer.

The genes are TRBV4-1 and TRBJ2-7; TRBD2 agrees at 12 bases. Trimming took 4 bases from V and 2 from J; bases not matched to a gene: 9. The length of the CDR3 is 17 residues. Germline V CDR1 and CDR2: MGHRA, YSYEKL. CDR3 sequence reads: CASSRILLAGGPYEQYF. CDR3 DNA: TGCGCCAGCAGCCGAATTTTACTAGCGGGAGGCCCCTACGAGCAGTACTTC.

The chain joins TRBV6-1 to TRBJ2-7; perhaps TRBD1 as D (6 bases). The V and J ends lost 2 bases and 0 bases respectively, with 8 bases between them. CDR3 length: 14 residues. CDR1 and CDR2 from the germline V gene are MNHNS and SASEGT. DNA of the CDR3: TGTGCCAGCAGTGAACAGGGGAGCTCCTACGAGCAGTACTTC. This translates into CASSEQGSSYEQYF.

The rearrangement uses TRBV18 and TRBJ2-5; D might be TRBD2 (5 bases). Trimming removed 0 bases from V and 5 bases from J, with 7 bases in between. The CDR3 is 13 residues long. Germline V lookup: CDR1 KGHSH, CDR2 LQKENI. Here the CDR3 DNA reads TGTGCCAGCTCACCACCAACTAGGGAGACCCAGTACTTC. This sequence encodes CASSPPTRETQYF.

The rearrangement links TRBV14 to TRBJ2-1; 7 nucleotides align to TRBD1. The V gene's germline CDR1 is SGHDN and CDR2 FVKESK. V shed 4 bases and J 4 bases; nucleotides not matched to a gene: 4. This CDR3 spans 14 amino acids. The CDR3 region is CASSREDRYNEQFF. In DNA, the CDR3 is TGTGCCAGCAGCCGAGAGGACAGGTACAATGAGCAGTTCTTC.

This rearrangement joins TRBV4-1 to TRBJ2-3; D unresolved. The ends were cut back, 0 bases at V and 2 bases at J, with 12 bases in the middle. CDR1 is MGHRA, CDR2 YSYEKL, per germline. The CDR3 extends over 16 amino acids. The CDR3 region is CASSQEAATYTDTQYF. CDR3 sequence (DNA): TGCGCCAGCAGCCAAGAAGCCGCCACCTACACAGATACGCAGTATTTT.

The rearrangement uses TRBV27 and TRBJ2-7; D perhaps matches TRBD1 (6 bases). V lost 5 bases and J lost 0, with 14 bases in between. The CDR3 has 15 amino acids. The germline V gene has CDR1 MNHEY and CDR2 SMNVEV (reference sequence). CDR3 sequence: CASSLGSDSSYEQYF. CDR3 in DNA: TGTGCCAGCAGTCTAGGCTCGGACAGCTCCTACGAGCAGTACTTC.

To note about this clone: The junction does not match germline at one end; this may be a read error. The chain links TRBV20-1 to TRBJ1-1; D gene unclear. The V gene's germline CDR1 is DFQATT and CDR2 SNEGSKA (reference sequence). The length of the CDR3 is 10 residues. This CDR3 is CSATIDYSLF. CDR3 DNA sequence: TGCAGTGCTACAATTGATTATAGCCTCTTT.

The chain employs TRBV9 and TRBJ1-4; 9 bases match TRBD1. The germline gives CDR1 SGDLS, CDR2 YYNGEE. With 0 bases clipped from V and 10 bases from J, the junction kept 7 bases outside the gene matches. The CDR3 runs to 15 residues. CDR3 in amino acids: CASSVEGTGSGKLFF. Written as DNA, the CDR3 is TGTGCCAGCAGCGTAGAAGGGACAGGGTCGGGAAAACTGTTTTTT.

CDR3 loop: CASRQQPPYGYTF. The DNA for the CDR3 is TGTGCCAGCAGACAACAGCCCCCCTATGGCTACACCTTC. The V call is TRBV28, the J call TRBJ1-2; D not resolved. CDR3 length: 13 residues. Germline V gives CDR1 MDHEN, CDR2 SYDVKM. V lost 6 bases to trimming and J lost 4 bases, with 12 bases between them.

J is TRBJ2-2 and V is TRBV7-8, with 7 bases lining up with TRBD2. Looked up from germline, CDR1 is SGHVS and CDR2 is FQNEAQ. The CDR3 loop spans 15 amino acids. V trimming: 5 bases; J trimming: 4 bases; junction bases outside the gene matches: 7. This CDR3 is CASSPGLVGTGELFF. Here the CDR3 DNA reads TGTGCCAGCAGCCCCGGACTAGTCGGCACCGGGGAGCTGTTTTTT.

This clone was observed once. The chain carries TRBV19 and TRBJ2-1, with TRBD2 matching 8 bases. Germline lookup yields CDR1 LNHDA and CDR2 SQIVND (reference sequence). CDR3 size: 14 residues. J lost 9 bases, V lost 9 bases, and 13 bases had no gene match. For the CDR3, the DNA is TGTGCCAGCGGGGGGGGACACTTTGTGGGTGAGCAGTTCTTC. This translates into CASGGGHFVGEQFF.

V gene TRBV27 combines with J gene TRBJ2-5, with D perhaps matching TRBD1 (5 bases). V was shortened by 0 bases and J by 1 base, with 9 bases between the two germline ends. The CDR3 runs 15 residues. CDR1 is MNHEY and CDR2 is SMNVEV in the germline V gene (reference sequence). The CDR3 DNA follows: TGTGCCAGCAGTTTATCGGGGCGGACCCAAGAGACCCAGTACTTC. This sequence encodes CASSLSGRTQETQYF.

The chain combines TRBV10-2 with TRBJ1-1; no reliable D call. This CDR3 is 18 amino acids long. The germline V gene encodes CDR1 WSHSY and CDR2 SAAADI. Trimming removed 0 bases from V and 1 base from J, with 18 bases in between. CDR3 bases: TGCGCCAGCAGTGAGTCACGAAGCTCGGGAATGCCGAACACTGAAGCTTTCTTT. Protein: CASSESRSSGMPNTEAFF.

The V and J genes are TRBV5-1 and TRBJ2-5, with a weak D call TRBD2 (6 bases). CDR1 SGHRS and CDR2 YFSETQ come from the germline V gene. CDR3 length equals 14 residues. V lost 1 base to trimming and J lost 2 bases, with 9 bases between them. In DNA form, the CDR3 reads TGCGCCAGCAGCTTGATTGGGGGGCAAGAGACCCAGTACTTC. It specifies CASSLIGGQETQYF.

This clone was seen a single time. The CDR3 protein is CASSEGSTSGTQYF. The CDR3 coding sequence is TGCGCCAGCAGTGAGGGCTCGACAAGCGGGACCCAGTACTTC. The rearrangement links TRBV10-1 to TRBJ2-5; the D gene is possibly TRBD2 (5 bases). There are 14 residues in the CDR3. The V end was cut by 2 bases, the J end by 7 bases, with 14 bases between. Germline values: CDR1 WNHNN, CDR2 SYGVQD (reference sequence).

This clone was seen only a few times. The chain joins TRBV10-3 to TRBJ2-3; 11 positions agree with TRBD1. Germline V CDR1 and CDR2: ENHRY, SYGVKD. J was trimmed by 4 bases and V by 7 bases; bases with no gene match: 4. The CDR3 runs to 14 residues. The CDR3: CAIKPGQGADTQYF. The CDR3 nucleotides read TGTGCCATCAAGCCGGGACAGGGGGCAGATACGCAGTATTTT.